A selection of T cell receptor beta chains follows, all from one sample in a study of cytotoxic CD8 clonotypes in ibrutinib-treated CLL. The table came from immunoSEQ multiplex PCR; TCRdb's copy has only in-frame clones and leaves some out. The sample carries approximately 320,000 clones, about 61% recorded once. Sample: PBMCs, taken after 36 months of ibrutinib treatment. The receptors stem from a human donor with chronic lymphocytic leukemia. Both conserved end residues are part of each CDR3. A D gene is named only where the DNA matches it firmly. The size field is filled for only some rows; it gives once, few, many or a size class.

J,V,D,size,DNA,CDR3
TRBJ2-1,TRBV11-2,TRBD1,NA,TGTGCCAGCAACCACGACAGGGAATACCAAACGCGGTTCTTC,CASNHDREYQTRFF
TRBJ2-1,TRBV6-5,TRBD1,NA,TGTGCCAGCAGGGGACAGGGGGCCTACAATGAGCAGTTCTTC,CASRGQGAYNEQFF
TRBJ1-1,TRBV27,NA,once,TGTGCCAGCAGTTTAAGTCCGAAAATTGAAGCTTTCTTT,CASSLSPKIEAFF
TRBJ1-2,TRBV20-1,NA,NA,TGCAGTGCTAGGACAGACTATGGCTACACCTTC,CSARTDYGYTF
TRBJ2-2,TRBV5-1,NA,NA,TGCGCCAGCAGCCCGCAACGGAACACCGGGGAGCTGTTTTTT,CASSPQRNTGELFF
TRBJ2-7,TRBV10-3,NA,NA,TGTGCCATCAGGAGAGACAGAAAGATCTACGAGCAGTACTTC,CAIRRDRKIYEQYF
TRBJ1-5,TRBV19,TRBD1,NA,TGTGCCAGTAGTATAGTCCCAGGGGGAATCGGCAATCAGCCCCAGCATTTT,CASSIVPGGIGNQPQHF
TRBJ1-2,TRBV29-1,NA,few,TGCAGCGTTGAAGCTCAACAGGGTCCCTCGATTGGCTACACCTTC,CSVEAQQGPSIGYTF
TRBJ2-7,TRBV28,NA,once,TGTGCCAGCAGTTTACGACAGGTAGCCTACGAGCAGTACTTC,CASSLRQVAYEQYF
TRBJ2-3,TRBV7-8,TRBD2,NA,TGTGCCAGCAGCTTAGTCCCTAGCGGGGGCACAGATACGCAGTATTTT,CASSLVPSGGTDTQYF
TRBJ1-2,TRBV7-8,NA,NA,TGTGCCAGCAGCTTAGATGTAGGGGTGCGAGGCTACACCTTC,CASSLDVGVRGYTF
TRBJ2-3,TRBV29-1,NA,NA,TGCAGCGTCCGGCAGGTATTAACAGATACGCAGTATTTT,CSVRQVLTDTQYF
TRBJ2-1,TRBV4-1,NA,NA,TGCGCCAGCAGCCAAGATCGAGCGAGTATCTACAATGAGCAGTTCTTC,CASSQDRASIYNEQFF
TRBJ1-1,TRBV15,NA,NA,TGTGCCACCAGCAGAGATCACGGAGGCTTCTGGGACACTGAAGCTTTCTTT,CATSRDHGGFWDTEAFF
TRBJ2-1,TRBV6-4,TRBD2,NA,TGTGCCAGCAGTGACTCAACTAGCGGGAGTCTTAATGAGCAGTTCTTC,CASSDSTSGSLNEQFF
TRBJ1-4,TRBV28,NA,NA,TGTGCCAGCAGTTTGGAGGGTTTGTCGACTAATGAAAAACTGTTTTTT,CASSLEGLSTNEKLFF
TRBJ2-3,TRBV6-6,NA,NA,TGTGCCAGCAGTTACAGAGGGGCTGATACGCAGTATTTT,CASSYRGADTQYF
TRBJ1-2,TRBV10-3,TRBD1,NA,TGTGCCATCTCCGGGACAGGGGATCTCGATGGCTACACCTTC,CAISGTGDLDGYTF
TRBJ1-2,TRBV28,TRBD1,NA,TGTGCCAGCAGTTTATGGGACAGGGGGCTAGACTATGGCTACACCTTC,CASSLWDRGLDYGYTF
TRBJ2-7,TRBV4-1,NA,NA,TGCGCCAGCAGCCAAGGTGGAGCCCAATACGAGCAGTACTTC,CASSQGGAQYEQYF
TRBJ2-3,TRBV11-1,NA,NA,TGTGCCAGCAGCTTATCCCCTGCCACCACAGATACGCAGTATTTT,CASSLSPATTDTQYF
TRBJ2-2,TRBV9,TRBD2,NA,TGTGCCAGCAGCGTAGCTACCGGACTAGCGGGAGACAACACCGGGGAGCTGTTTTTT,CASSVATGLAGDNTGELFF
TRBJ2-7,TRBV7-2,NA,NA,TGTGCCAGCAGCCCCGGGGTAGCCTACGAGCAGTACTTC,CASSPGVAYEQYF
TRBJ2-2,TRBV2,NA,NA,TGTGCCACCAGGGGGGCAGCGAACACCGGGGAGCTGTTTTTT,CATRGAANTGELFF
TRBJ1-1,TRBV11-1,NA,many,TGTGCCAGCAGCTTAGCGAACACTGAAGCTTTCTTT,CASSLANTEAFF
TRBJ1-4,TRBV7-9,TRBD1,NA,TGTGCCAGCAGCCCAGGGCAGGGGGCGGCTAATGAAAAACTGTTTTTT,CASSPGQGAANEKLFF
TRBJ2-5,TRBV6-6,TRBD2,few,TGTTCCCGGGGGGTAGGAGAGACCCAGTACTTC,CSRGVGETQYF
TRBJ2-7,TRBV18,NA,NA,TGTGCCAGCTCCCTCAAGGGGGTCTCCTACGAGCAGTACTTC,CASSLKGVSYEQYF
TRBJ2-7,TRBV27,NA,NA,TGTGCCAGCAGCCTCGGGGGCCCGCCCCCCTACGAGCAGTACTTC,CASSLGGPPPYEQYF
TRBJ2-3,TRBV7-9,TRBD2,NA,TGTGCCAGCAGCTTAGAAGGGTTTACTAGCGGGGGAGCAGATACGCAGTATTTT,CASSLEGFTSGGADTQYF
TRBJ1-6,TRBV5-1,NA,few,TGCGCCAGCAGCCCCGGGCGGGGGGACTATAATTCACCCCTCCACTTT,CASSPGRGDYNSPLHF
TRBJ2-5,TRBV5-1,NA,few,TGCGCCAGCAGAGGCCGGGGAGTGCAAGAGACCCAGTACTTC,CASRGRGVQETQYF
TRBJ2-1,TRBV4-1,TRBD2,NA,TGCGCCAGCAGCCAAGGACTAGCGGGAGTTATCTACAATGAGCAGTTCTTC,CASSQGLAGVIYNEQFF
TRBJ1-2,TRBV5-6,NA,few,TGTGCCAGCAGCTTAGGGTCCACTAACTATGGCTACACCTTC,CASSLGSTNYGYTF
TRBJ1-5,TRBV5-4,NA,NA,TGTGCCAGCAGCAGTCAGTCTGATCCCAATCAGCCCCAGCATTTT,CASSSQSDPNQPQHF
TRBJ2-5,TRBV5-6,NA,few,TGTGCCAGCAGCTCGAGGGAGACCCAGTACTTC,CASSSRETQYF
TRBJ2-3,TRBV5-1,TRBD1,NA,TGCGCCAGCAGCCCGATCATGGGACAGGGGGCGGGAGATACGCAGTATTTT,CASSPIMGQGAGDTQYF
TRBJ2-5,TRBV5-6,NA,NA,TGTGCCAGCAGCCTATATCGGGGTGAGACCCAGTACTTC,CASSLYRGETQYF
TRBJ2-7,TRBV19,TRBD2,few,TGTGCCAGCGCCGCGGGGGGAACCGAAGGACTGCAGTACTTC,CASAAGGTEGLQYF
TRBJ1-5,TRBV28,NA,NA,TGTGCCAGCAGCAAATACGACCTAAAGCCCCAGCATTTT,CASSKYDLKPQHF
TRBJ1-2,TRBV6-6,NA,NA,TGTGCCAGCAGTTACCGGGAGAACTATGGCTACACCTTC,CASSYRENYGYTF
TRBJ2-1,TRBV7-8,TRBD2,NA,TGTGCCAGCAGCTTAGAAGGAGTCGCGGGAGTAGATGAGCAGTTCTTC,CASSLEGVAGVDEQFF
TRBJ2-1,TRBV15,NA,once,TGTGCCACCAGGGTCCTCAATGAGCAGTTCTTC,CATRVLNEQFF
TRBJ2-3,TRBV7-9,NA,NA,TGTGCGGGGAGTCGGGGGCTTGGCACAGATACGCAGTATTTT,CAGSRGLGTDTQYF
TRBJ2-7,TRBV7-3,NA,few,TGTGCCAGCAGCTTAATTGTTGGATACGAGCAGTACTTC,CASSLIVGYEQYF
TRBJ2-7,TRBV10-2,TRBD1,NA,TGCGCCAGCAGGGAACAGGGGGGCTCCTACGAGCAGTACTTC,CASREQGGSYEQYF
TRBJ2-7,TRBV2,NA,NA,TGTGCCAGCAGTGTTGGGGGGCCTCGCTACGAGCAGTACTTC,CASSVGGPRYEQYF
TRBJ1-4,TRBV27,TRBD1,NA,TGTGCCAGCACCTTGACAAGACAGGGGCGGGGGGAAAATGAAAAACTGTTTTTT,CASTLTRQGRGENEKLFF
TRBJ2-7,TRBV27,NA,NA,TGTGCCAGCAGACGGGGCGCCGAGCAGTACTTC,CASRRGAEQYF
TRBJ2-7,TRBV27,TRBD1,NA,TGTGCCAGCAGTCGATCGGGGACAGGGTCCTACGAGCAGTACTTC,CASSRSGTGSYEQYF
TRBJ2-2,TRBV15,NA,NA,TGTGCCACCAGCAGAAACCTAGCGACGGGGGAGCTGTTTTTT,CATSRNLATGELFF
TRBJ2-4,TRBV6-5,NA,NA,TGTGCCAGCAGCCGATCAGGGACTCTGAGCATTCAGTACTTC,CASSRSGTLSIQYF
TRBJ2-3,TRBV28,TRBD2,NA,TGTGCCAGCAGTTTTGTTATTAGCGGGGTTTTTAACACAGATACGCAGTATTTT,CASSFVISGVFNTDTQYF
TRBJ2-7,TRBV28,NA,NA,TGTGCCAGCAGTCCCACAGGGTGGTCCTCCTACGAGCAGTACTTC,CASSPTGWSSYEQYF
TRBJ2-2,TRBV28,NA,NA,TGTGCCAGCAGTTCCAGGGTGGGAAAGACCGGGGAGCTGTTTTTT,CASSSRVGKTGELFF
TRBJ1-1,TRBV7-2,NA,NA,TGTGCCAGCAGCGAATCGACAGTTGAAGCTTTCTTT,CASSESTVEAFF
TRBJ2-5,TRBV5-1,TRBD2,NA,TGCGCCAGCAGCTCGTTAGCGGGAGTCGGAGAGACCCAGTACTTC,CASSSLAGVGETQYF